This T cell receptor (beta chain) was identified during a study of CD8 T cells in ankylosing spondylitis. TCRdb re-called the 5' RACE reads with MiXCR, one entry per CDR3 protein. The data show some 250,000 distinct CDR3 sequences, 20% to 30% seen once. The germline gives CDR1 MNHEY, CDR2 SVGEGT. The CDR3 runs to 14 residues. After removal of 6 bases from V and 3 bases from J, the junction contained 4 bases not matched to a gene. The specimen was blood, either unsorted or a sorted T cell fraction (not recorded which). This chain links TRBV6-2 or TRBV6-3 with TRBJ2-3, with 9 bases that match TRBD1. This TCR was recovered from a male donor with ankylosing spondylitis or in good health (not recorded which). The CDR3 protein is CASSADRGTDTQYF. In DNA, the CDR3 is TGTGCCAGCAGCGCGGACAGGGGAACAGATACGCAGTATTTT.